The 15 T cell receptor beta chains below come from one sample, sequenced in a study of blood T cell repertoires in COVID-19. Clones were read by immunoSEQ multiplex PCR, and TCRdb kept only the in-frame ones, dropping some. Seen here are some 300,000 clones, under 90% observed once, and the top ten hold about 9.4%. Sequences were obtained from PBMCs or T cells enriched from blood (not recorded which). Receptor source: a woman aged 25 to 39 who had recovered from COVID-19.

The rearrangement joins TRBV10-3 to TRBJ2-1; TRBD1 is a possible D gene (6 bases). Between the trimmed V and J ends, which lost 3 bases and 6 bases, there was a span of 12 bases. Germline CDR1 ENHRY, CDR2 SYGVKD. This CDR3 has 14 amino acids. The CDR3 reads CAISERGRGNEQFF. CDR3 DNA sequence: TGTGCCATCAGTGAAAGGGGGAGAGGCAATGAGCAGTTCTTC.

Only one count was recorded for this clone. The rearrangement joins TRBV2 to TRBJ2-1; D might be TRBD1 (6 bases). The V and J ends lost 8 bases and 6 bases respectively, with 20 bases between them. The CDR3 runs 15 residues. Germline CDR1 reads SNHLY; CDR2 reads FYNNEI. CDR3 region: CASASQGVRGNEQFF. CDR3 coding DNA: TGTGCCAGCGCCTCACAGGGTGTGAGGGGCAATGAGCAGTTCTTC.

This chain joins TRBV29-1 and TRBJ2-1; 11 bases are shared with TRBD1. Per germline, CDR1 SQVTM and CDR2 ANQGSEA. The CDR3 length is 12 residues. Trimming took 6 bases from V and 6 from J; bases not matched to a gene: 1. The DNA of the CDR3 is TGCAGCGTCGGGACAGGGGGCAATGAGCAGTTCTTC. Amino acid sequence: CSVGTGGNEQFF.

CDR3 sequence: CASSLRGQVYEQYF. CDR3 coding DNA: TGTGCCAGCAGTTTAAGGGGGCAGGTCTACGAGCAGTACTTC. This chain uses TRBV28 with TRBJ2-7, with 7 bases fitting TRBD1. V shed 2 bases, J shed 3 bases, and the junction held 4 bases outside the gene matches. CDR1 is MDHEN and CDR2 is SYDVKM in the germline V gene. This CDR3 has 14 amino acids.

This clone has a single count. This chain links TRBV19 with TRBJ1-4, with D perhaps TRBD1 (6 bases). The CDR3 length is 15 residues. Between the trimmed V and J ends, which lost 4 bases and 1 base, there was a span of 10 bases. Germline lookup yields CDR1 LNHDA and CDR2 SQIVND (reference sequence). The CDR3 spells CASSTNRVTNEKLFF. The CDR3 DNA reads TGTGCCAGTAGTACGAACAGGGTAACTAATGAAAAACTGTTTTTT.

CDR3 DNA: TGTGCCAGCAGTAAACCTCTCGGGACTCCCCTGGGAGGCTACGAGCAGTACTTC. This translates into CASSKPLGTPLGGYEQYF. V gene TRBV28 combines with J gene TRBJ2-7; a possible D gene is TRBD2 (6 bases). The CDR3 runs 18 residues. CDR1 and CDR2 (germline): MDHEN, SYDVKM. V dropped 5 bases and J dropped 3 bases, with 26 bases sitting between them.

CDR3 in amino acids: CASSPLPSRRGGTDTQYF. The CDR3 DNA follows: TGTGCCAGCTCACCACTGCCTAGCCGTCGGGGGGGCACAGATACGCAGTATTTT. The chain combines TRBV18 with TRBJ2-3, with 7 bases fitting TRBD2. The CDR3 is 18 residues long. Per germline, CDR1 KGHSH and CDR2 LQKENI. Trimming removed 1 base from V and 1 base from J; junction bases left unmatched: 11. The variable domain in full, completed from reference TRBV18 and TRBJ2-3, reads NAGVMQNPRHLVRRRGQEARLRCSPMKGHSHVYWYRQLPEEGLKFMVYLQKENIIDESGMPKERFSAEFPKEGPSILRIQQVVRGDSAAYFCASSPLPSRRGGTDTQYFGPGTRLTVL.

This clone was counted many times. This chain joins TRBV9 and TRBJ2-1, with a tentative D call TRBD2 (6 bases). V lost 0 bases and J 4 bases, leaving 14 bases between the germline ends. Germline CDR1 reads SGDLS; CDR2 reads YYNGEE. This CDR3 comprises 16 residues. CDR3 amino acids: CASSVAGTLTYNEQFF. CDR3 DNA sequence: TGTGCCAGCAGCGTAGCCGGGACTTTAACGTACAATGAGCAGTTCTTC.

This clone was seen just once. The rearrangement links TRBV5-4 to TRBJ2-1; 11 bases agree with TRBD2. With 1 base clipped from V and 0 bases from J, the junction kept 9 bases outside the gene matches. Germline values: CDR1 SGHNT, CDR2 YYREEE (reference sequence). The CDR3 is 19 residues long. CDR3 nucleotide sequence: TGTGCCAGCAGCTTGTCGCTTTTAGCGGGAGGGCCCTCCTACAATGAGCAGTTCTTC. This translates into CASSLSLLAGGPSYNEQFF.

The rearrangement uses TRBV6-5 and TRBJ1-1; D may be TRBD1 (5 bases). Germline V gene data show CDR1 as MNHEY and CDR2 as SVGAGI. The CDR3 extends over 12 amino acids. V lost 6 bases to trimming and J lost 11 bases, with 16 bases between them. The CDR3: CASRGTGGLAFF. The CDR3 DNA reads as TGTGCCAGCAGGGGGACCGGGGGGTTGGCTTTCTTT.

The CDR3: CASSGTGSSGNTIYF. The CDR3 coding sequence is TGTGCCAGCAGCGGAACAGGAAGTTCTGGAAACACCATATATTTT. This sequence joins TRBV9 and TRBJ1-3; weak D call: TRBD1 (5 bases). The CDR3 totals 15 residues. Trimming took off 3 bases at V and 1 base at J, with 11 bases between the two ends. Germline-derived CDR1 and CDR2 are SGDLS and YYNGEE.

CDR3 nucleotide sequence: TGTGCCATCAGTGCTACAGGGACCCCGGTTTCGGAGGCTTTCTTT. Protein product: CAISATGTPVSEAFF. This chain joins TRBV10-3 and TRBJ1-1; possibly TRBD1 for D (6 bases). The V end was cut by 4 bases, the J end by 11 bases, with 23 bases between. The CDR3 is 15 residues long. Germline V lookup: CDR1 ENHRY, CDR2 SYGVKD.

V gene TRBV5-1 combines with J gene TRBJ2-7; D possibly corresponds to TRBD2 (6 bases). CDR3 length equals 12 residues. Germline V gene sequence: CDR1 SGHRS, CDR2 YFSETQ. The V gene lost 1 base and the J gene lost 6 bases, with 8 bases spanning the gap. The DNA for the CDR3 is TGCGCCAGCAGCTTGCTGGGAGGCGAGCAGTACTTC. Protein product: CASSLLGGEQYF.

This clone showed up just once. This chain uses TRBV28 with TRBJ2-7; 8 nucleotides agree with TRBD1. The CDR3 spans 15 residues. The germline CDR1 and CDR2 sequences are MDHEN and SYDVKM. J lost 2 bases, V lost 5 bases, and 8 bases had no gene match. CDR3 in amino acids: CASSQPDRVTYEQYF. CDR3 sequence (DNA): TGTGCCAGCAGTCAGCCGGACAGGGTGACCTACGAGCAGTACTTC. Based on the CDR3 plus reference TRBV28 and TRBJ2-7, the full variable domain is DVKVTQSSRYLVKRTGEKVFLECVQDMDHENMFWYRQDPGLGLRLIYFSYDVKMKEKGDIPEGYSVSREKKERFSLILESASTNQTSMYLCASSQPDRVTYEQYFGPGTRLTVT.

The chain carries TRBV30 and TRBJ1-4; tentative D call: TRBD1 (6 bases). The CDR3 has 12 residues. V shed 4 bases and J shed 7 bases, with 10 bases lying between them. CDR1 and CDR2 from the germline V gene are GTSNPN and SVGIG (reference sequence). The CDR3 DNA is TGTGCCTGGAAAGGGGGAAGTGAAAAACTGTTTTTT. This translates into CAWKGGSEKLFF.